The next 21 T cell receptor beta chains were all read from a single sample in a study of blood T cell repertoires in COVID-19. Some clones are missing from TCRdb's copy, which holds only in-frame ones; the method was immunoSEQ multiplex PCR. Among more than 35,000 clones listed, roughly 87% were seen once. Sequencing was done on a sample of peripheral blood. The source of these receptors is a human donor in a cohort sampled during active COVID-19.

The chain recombines TRBV6-6 with TRBJ2-3; the D gene is possibly TRBD2 (6 bases). The CDR3 has 17 amino acids. Trimming took off 5 bases at V and 0 bases at J, with 18 bases between the two ends. In germline, CDR1 is MNHNY, CDR2 SVGAGI (reference sequence). The CDR3 loop reads CASSHLSGAGSTDTQYF. CDR3 sequence (DNA): TGTGCCAGCAGTCACCTATCGGGTGCGGGGAGCACAGATACGCAGTATTTT.

V gene TRBV7-2 combines with J gene TRBJ2-1, with TRBD2 matching 11 bases. Trimming cost V 2 bases and J 9 bases; bases outside gene matches: 6. The CDR3 covers 15 residues. Germline assignment: CDR1 SGHTA and CDR2 FQGNSA. This CDR3 reads CASSLQTSGSTEQFF. In DNA, the CDR3 is TGTGCCAGCAGCTTACAAACTAGCGGGAGCACTGAGCAGTTCTTC.

V is TRBV28 and J is TRBJ2-2; possible D gene TRBD2, 6 bases. Germline CDR1 and CDR2: MDHEN and SYDVKM. V lost 6 bases and J 6 bases, leaving 17 bases between the germline ends. The CDR3 length is 15 residues. The CDR3 sequence: CASSSTGSSAGELFF. The CDR3 DNA reads TGTGCCAGCAGCTCAACCGGGAGTAGTGCCGGGGAGCTGTTTTTT.

The chain employs TRBV19 and TRBJ1-1, with TRBD1 as a possible D gene (6 bases). The V and J ends lost 0 bases and 3 bases respectively, with 17 bases between them. Germline CDR1 reads LNHDA; CDR2 reads SQIVND (reference sequence). CDR3 length equals 17 residues. CDR3 nucleotides: TGTGCCAGTAGTATAGATATCAGGGGCGCGGGGGACACTGAAGCTTTCTTT. As protein: CASSIDIRGAGDTEAFF. Combining the CDR3 with reference TRBV19 and TRBJ1-1 gives the whole variable domain DGGITQSPKYLFRKEGQNVTLSCEQNLNHDAMYWYRQDPGQGLRLIYYSQIVNDFQKGDIAEGYSVSREKKESFPLTVTSAQKNPTAFYLCASSIDIRGAGDTEAFFGQGTRLTVV.

This chain connects TRBV7-8 to TRBJ2-7, with a possible D match to TRBD1 (6 bases). This CDR3 comprises 14 residues. Germline V gene lookup returns CDR1 SGHVS and CDR2 FQNEAQ. V was trimmed by 5 bases and J by 3 bases, leaving 14 bases between them. CDR3 sequence: CASSLLTGSYEQYF. DNA of the CDR3: TGTGCCAGCAGCCTCCTTACAGGGAGCTACGAGCAGTACTTC.

The chain employs TRBV5-1 and TRBJ2-5, with TRBD1 as a possible D gene (6 bases). Germline CDR1 SGHRS, CDR2 YFSETQ. V lost 0 bases to trimming and J lost 2 bases, with 11 bases between them. The CDR3 has 15 amino acids. The CDR3 spells CASSLAGTSQETQYF. The DNA for the CDR3 is TGCGCCAGCAGCTTGGCCGGGACATCACAAGAGACCCAGTACTTC.

The V gene is TRBV5-4, the J gene TRBJ2-7, with 8 bases matching TRBD1. The junction had 3 bases not matched to a gene; V was cut back by 4 bases and J by 3 bases. Germline values: CDR1 SGHNT, CDR2 YYREEE (reference sequence). The CDR3 contains 13 residues. The CDR3 protein is CASSAGQDYEQYF. For the CDR3, the DNA is TGTGCCAGCAGCGCGGGACAGGACTACGAGCAGTACTTC.

V usage is TRBV3-1 (or the pseudogene TRBV3-2) and J usage is TRBJ1-3; D is unresolved. V was clipped by 0 bases and J by 0 bases, with 12 bases between them. This CDR3 spans 17 amino acids. Germline CDR1 and CDR2: LGHDT and YNNKEL (reference sequence). CDR3 nucleotides: TGTGCCAGCAGCCAAGAAGCACCCATGAGCTCTGGAAACACCATATATTTT. Translation: CASSQEAPMSSGNTIYF.

The V and J genes are TRBV11-2 and TRBJ1-2; unclear D gene. The CDR3 is 13 residues long. Germline lookup yields CDR1 SGHAT and CDR2 FQNNGV. With 3 bases removed from V and 5 bases from J, the gap between germline ends came to 10 bases. The DNA for the CDR3 is TGTGCCAGCAGCTTTAACAGTAGATATGGCTACACCTTC. Its translation: CASSFNSRYGYTF.

This rearrangement joins TRBV7-9 to TRBJ2-1; D is ambiguous. V lost 2 bases, J lost 8 bases, and 13 bases lay in between. CDR1 SEHNR and CDR2 FQNEAQ come from the germline V gene (reference sequence). CDR3 length equals 14 residues. The CDR3 here is CASSLSLRSDEQFF. The CDR3 bases are TGTGCCAGCAGCTTATCGCTTAGATCGGATGAGCAGTTCTTC.

The table lists this clone with a count of one. The genes are TRBV29-1 and TRBJ2-3; no clear D. V was trimmed by 4 bases and J by 5 bases, leaving 7 bases between them. The germline CDR1 and CDR2 sequences are SQVTM and ANQGSEA. This CDR3 contains 11 residues. This chain's CDR3 is CSVVPGDTQYF. The CDR3 DNA sequence: TGCAGCGTTGTTCCGGGAGATACGCAGTATTTT.

This chain joins TRBV5-1 and TRBJ2-7; D may be TRBD1 (5 bases). Germline V gene lookup returns CDR1 SGHRS and CDR2 YFSETQ. The CDR3 consists of 15 residues. V gave up 3 bases and J gave up 2 bases, with 15 bases separating them. The CDR3 sequence: CASSYTKTEAYEQYF. The CDR3 nucleotides read TGCGCCAGCAGCTACACAAAGACAGAAGCCTACGAGCAGTACTTC.

The CDR3: CASFGRYSNQPQHF. For the CDR3, the DNA is TGTGCCAGCTTTGGGAGGTATAGCAATCAGCCCCAGCATTTT. The V and J genes are TRBV6-5 and TRBJ1-5; D call uncertain. Germline values: CDR1 MNHEY, CDR2 SVGAGI. CDR3 length equals 14 residues. The ends were cut back, 8 bases at V and 0 bases at J, with 11 bases in the middle.

The V and J genes are TRBV29-1 and TRBJ2-7; TRBD2 aligns across 13 bases. The CDR3 runs 13 residues. The germline CDR1 and CDR2 sequences are SQVTM and ANQGSEA. The V gene end was trimmed by 6 bases and the J gene end by 10 bases; junction bases not matched to a gene: 9. CDR3 loop: CSVSPGLAGPQYF. In DNA, the CDR3 is TGCAGCGTGTCACCGGGACTAGCGGGGCCACAGTACTTC.

V and J are TRBV28 and TRBJ2-5, with a tentative D call TRBD2 (6 bases). Per germline, CDR1 MDHEN and CDR2 SYDVKM. The CDR3 sequence is 13 residues long. V lost 10 bases and J lost 5, with 17 bases in between. This CDR3 is CATPEPGGETQYF. The CDR3, as DNA: TGTGCCACACCCGAACCCGGAGGGGAGACCCAGTACTTC.

The chain is built from TRBV27 and TRBJ2-5; no firm D call. Trimming stripped 5 bases from V and 4 bases from J, with 14 bases between. The CDR3 is made up of 14 amino acids. Germline V gene sequence: CDR1 MNHEY, CDR2 SMNVEV (reference sequence). CDR3 in amino acids: CASSVTSGRETQYF. The CDR3 DNA reads TGTGCCAGCAGTGTAACGTCCGGTCGAGAGACCCAGTACTTC.

The chain links TRBV6-5 to TRBJ2-7; 11 bases are shared with TRBD2. V was pared by 0 bases and J by 4 bases, with 5 bases of the junction left unmatched. This CDR3 comprises 16 residues. Germline V CDR1 and CDR2: MNHEY, SVGAGI. CDR3 protein: CASSYSGSGRAYEQYF. CDR3 in DNA: TGTGCCAGCAGTTACTCAGGTAGCGGGAGGGCGTACGAGCAGTACTTC.

The V gene is TRBV12-5, the J gene TRBJ2-7, with unresolved D. Looked up from germline, CDR1 is LGHNT and CDR2 is FRNRAP. Trimming left V 3 bases short and J 0 bases short, with 3 bases between. The CDR3 has 12 amino acids. The CDR3 nucleotides are TGTGCTAGTGGTTTATACTCCTACGAGCAGTACTTC. Its translation is CASGLYSYEQYF.

The chain employs TRBV30 and TRBJ1-5, with D hard to call. The V gene lost 0 bases and the J gene lost 9 bases, with 15 bases spanning the gap. Looked up from germline, CDR1 is GTSNPN and CDR2 is SVGIG (reference sequence). The CDR3 covers 14 residues. This CDR3 is CAWSVGGALSPQHF. CDR3 sequence (DNA): TGTGCCTGGAGTGTAGGAGGTGCCCTATCGCCCCAGCATTTT.

The chain has TRBV9 and TRBJ2-1; 8 bases agree with TRBD2. V lost 7 bases to trimming and J lost 1 base; unmatched junction nucleotides: 4. The CDR3 has 14 amino acids. From germline, CDR1 is SGDLS and CDR2 YYNGEE. DNA of the CDR3: TGTGCCAGCGCACCGGGGGGGTCCTACAATGAGCAGTTCTTC. Amino acid sequence: CASAPGGSYNEQFF.

The chain carries TRBV7-9 and TRBJ1-4; unclear D gene. The V end was cut by 4 bases, the J end by 6 bases, with 12 bases between. Germline CDR1 reads SEHNR; CDR2 reads FQNEAQ (reference sequence). CDR3 length equals 14 residues. For the CDR3, the DNA is TGTGCCAGCAGCTCCGGGAGTGGGGATGAAAAACTGTTTTTT. Protein: CASSSGSGDEKLFF.